The 6 T cell receptor beta chains in this list originate from one sample, sequenced in a study of CD8+CD57+ T cells in acquired aplastic anemia. By flow cytometry, patients selected for sequencing had shown an expansion of CD8+CD57+ cells. TCR beta VDJ and CDR3 profiling used genomic DNA as template. MiXCR, applied by TCRdb to the reads, yields one record per CDR3 protein. The profile shows roughly 220,000 distinct CDR3 sequences, less than 75% of them singletons. The material sequenced was sorted CD4+, CD8+, or CD8+CD57+ T cells (not recorded which) from PBMCs. These receptors originate from a human donor with aplastic anemia.

This clonotype has a single count. J is TRBJ2-7 and V is TRBV24-1, with a tentative D call TRBD1 (6 bases). The J call is uncertain, as TRBJ2-1 better fits the DNA end. The CDR3 has 11 residues. Germline CDR1 and CDR2: KGHDR and SFDVKD. In DNA, the CDR3 is TGTGCCTGTGGACAGTACAATGAGCAGTTCTTC. This sequence encodes CACGQYNEQFF.

The gene calls are TRBV24-1 and TRBJ2-1; possible D gene TRBD2, 7 bases. CDR3 size: 13 residues. The germline V and J ends were trimmed by 7 bases and 6 bases, with 12 bases remaining between them. CDR1 KGHDR and CDR2 SFDVKD come from the germline V gene. CDR3 loop: CATRGAGANEQFF. The CDR3 coding sequence is TGTGCCACCAGGGGTGCGGGGGCCAATGAGCAGTTCTTC.

This chain links TRBV20-1 with TRBJ2-5; possible D gene TRBD1, 5 bases. Trimming pared 2 bases from V and 9 bases from J, leaving 16 bases between. The CDR3 is 13 residues long. Per the germline V gene, CDR1 is DFQATT and CDR2 is SNEGSKA (reference sequence). The CDR3 nucleotides read TGCAGTGCTAGACAGGGTGCCGGGTTGCCCCAGTACTTC. This codes for CSARQGAGLPQYF.

CDR3 sequence: CAITARDTDGYTF. The CDR3 DNA follows: TGTGCCATCACCGCGCGGGACACAGATGGCTACACCTTC. V usage is TRBV10-3 and J usage is TRBJ1-2, with a possible D match to TRBD1 (6 bases). With 7 bases removed from V and 6 bases from J, the gap between germline ends came to 15 bases. Germline V gives CDR1 ENHRY, CDR2 SYGVKD. The CDR3 sequence is 13 residues long.

The chain has TRBV2 and TRBJ2-5; TRBD2 matches at 7 bases. In germline, CDR1 is SNHLY, CDR2 FYNNEI. The V gene end was trimmed by 5 bases and the J gene end by 5 bases; junction bases not matched to a gene: 17. The CDR3 extends over 17 amino acids. CDR3 DNA sequence: TGTGCCAGCAGTTTATCGGTAGCGGGTGAAAAACGGGAGACCCAGTACTTC. Translated, it gives CASSLSVAGEKRETQYF.

This chain joins TRBV2 and TRBJ1-6; D ambiguous. CDR3 size: 13 residues. V was trimmed by 3 bases and J by 10 bases, leaving 10 bases between them. Germline V gene lookup returns CDR1 SNHLY and CDR2 FYNNEI. CDR3 in DNA: TGTGCCAGCAGTGAGTGGAGAGGATCACCCCTCCACTTT. Translation gives CASSEWRGSPLHF.